This TCR beta chain was identified during a study of response to subunit inactivated influenza vaccine. This clonotype showed up just a few times. V gave up 3 bases and J gave up 1 base, with 6 bases separating them. The length of the CDR3 is 12 residues. CDR1 DFQATT and CDR2 SNEGSKA come from the germline V gene (reference sequence). One entry per CDR3 protein results from TCRdb running MiXCR on the RT-PCR reads. The repertoire holds about 700,000 distinct CDR3 sequences, with 11% to 15% as singletons. This sequence was found in a man aged 50 to 60 who received an inactivated influenza vaccine. This chain uses TRBV20-1 with TRBJ1-1, with no clear D. This sample comprised PBMCs from blood, obtained approximately 15 days before vaccination. The CDR3 nucleotides are TGCAGTGCTAGGTGGCAGAACACTGAAGCTTTCTTT. Its protein product is CSARWQNTEAFF.